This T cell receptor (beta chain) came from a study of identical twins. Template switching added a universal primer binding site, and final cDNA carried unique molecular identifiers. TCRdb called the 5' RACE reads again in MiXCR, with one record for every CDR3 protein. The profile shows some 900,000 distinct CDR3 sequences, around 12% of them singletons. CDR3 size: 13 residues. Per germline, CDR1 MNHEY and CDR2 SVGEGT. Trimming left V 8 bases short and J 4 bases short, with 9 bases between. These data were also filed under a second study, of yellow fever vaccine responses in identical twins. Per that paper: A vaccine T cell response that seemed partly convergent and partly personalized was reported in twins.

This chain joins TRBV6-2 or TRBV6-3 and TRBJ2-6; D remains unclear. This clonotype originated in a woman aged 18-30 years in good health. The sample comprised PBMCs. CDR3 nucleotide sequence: TGTGCCAGCTCCGGGCGCGGGGCCAACGTCCTGACTTTC. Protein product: CASSGRGANVLTF.